The 21 T cell receptor beta chains given below trace back to one sample, sequenced in a study of T-cell reconstitution after alpha-beta-depleted transplantation in children. A TCRbeta library incorporating unique molecular identifiers was prepared. Each CDR3 protein gets one entry after TCRdb re-called the PCR reads with MiXCR. This table has fewer than 700,000 distinct CDR3 sequences, around 13% appearing once. Sequenced material: PBMCs, mostly from graft donor cells, taken 360 days after TCRalphabeta/CD19-depleted stem cell transplant. The receptors shown here come from a male patient aged 5 to 17 who had a stem cell transplant for acute myeloid leukemia, so the T cells may come from the graft donor.

The chain carries TRBV7-2 and TRBJ2-1; 9 bases line up with TRBD1. CDR3 length: 15 residues. The germline CDR1 and CDR2 sequences are SGHTA and FQGNSA. V lost 3 bases, J lost 3 bases, and 3 bases stayed unmatched. CDR3 region: CASSLNRGHYNEQFF. The CDR3 nucleotides read TGTGCCAGCAGCTTGAACAGGGGGCACTACAATGAGCAGTTCTTC.

This clonotype was counted many times. V usage is TRBV28 and J usage is TRBJ2-1; perhaps D is TRBD1 or TRBD2 (5 bases each). The germline CDR1 and CDR2 sequences are MDHEN and SYDVKM. Trimming removed 4 bases from V and 9 bases from J, with 7 bases in between. The CDR3 runs to 11 residues. The CDR3 DNA is TGTGCCAGCAGTTCAGGGAGTGAGCAGTTCTTC. It codes for CASSSGSEQFF.

This clonotype was counted ten times or more. This chain links TRBV10-3 with TRBJ2-7; 11 bases match TRBD2. The V gene end was trimmed by 2 bases and the J gene end by 6 bases; junction bases not matched to a gene: 15. This CDR3 region has 18 residues. Germline CDR1 is ENHRY and CDR2 is SYGVKD. The CDR3 nucleotides are TGTGCCATCAGTGAGCCAAGTAGGGCTAGCGGGAGGTGGGGCGAGCAGTACTTC. Protein: CAISEPSRASGRWGEQYF.

This clonotype was picked up a small number of times. V usage is TRBV20-1 and J usage is TRBJ2-1; possibly TRBD1 or TRBD2 for D (6 bases each). V was shortened by 0 bases and J by 5 bases, with 14 bases between the two germline ends. This CDR3 is built from 15 residues. CDR1 DFQATT and CDR2 SNEGSKA come from the germline V gene (reference sequence). The CDR3 DNA sequence: TGCAGTGCTAGAGATCCTCGGGGGCAACACAATGAGCAGTTCTTC. The encoded protein is CSARDPRGQHNEQFF.

In this sample, this clonotype turned up a few times. The chain joins TRBV12-3 or TRBV12-4 to TRBJ2-1; unclear D gene. The CDR3 is 11 amino acids. The V end was cut by 5 bases, the J end by 14 bases, with 13 bases between. CDR3 in amino acids: CASSQGKYEFF. CDR3 nucleotides: TGTGCCAGCAGTCAAGGGAAGTATGAGTTCTTC.

This clonotype appeared a few times. V is TRBV6-2 or TRBV6-3 and J is TRBJ2-3, with 7 bases aligning to TRBD1. Trimming at V came to 5 bases and at J to 3 bases, leaving 5 bases not matched to a gene. The CDR3 sequence is 14 residues long. The V gene's germline CDR1 is MNHEY and CDR2 SVGEGT. The CDR3 DNA reads TGTGCCAGCAGTCAACGACAGGGAACAGATACGCAGTATTTT. This codes for CASSQRQGTDTQYF.

The genes are TRBV15 and TRBJ2-1; D gene uncertain. Germline V gives CDR1 LNHNV, CDR2 YYDKDF (reference sequence). The CDR3 consists of 16 residues. The V and J ends lost 0 bases and 7 bases respectively, with 16 bases between them. CDR3 coding DNA: TGTGCCACCAGCAGAGATGAGAATCCCCCAGGAAATGAGCAGTTCTTC. Translated: CATSRDENPPGNEQFF.

This clonotype showed up many times. The chain carries TRBV9 and TRBJ2-1; D tentatively reads TRBD1 or TRBD2 (5 bases each). With 2 bases removed from V and 0 bases from J, the gap between germline ends came to 18 bases. The CDR3 length is 18 residues. The V gene's germline CDR1 is SGDLS and CDR2 YYNGEE. The DNA of the CDR3 is TGTGCCAGCAGCGTCGTAGTGGGACGAGAGAGCTCCTACAATGAGCAGTTCTTC. Protein: CASSVVVGRESSYNEQFF.

This clonotype appeared a few times. The genes are TRBV20-1 and TRBJ2-4, with a tentative D call TRBD1 (6 bases). The V gene's germline CDR1 is DFQATT and CDR2 SNEGSKA (reference sequence). CDR3 size: 17 residues. The V gene lost 5 bases and the J gene lost 0 bases, with 20 bases spanning the gap. CDR3 amino acids: CSAPTLRGEEAKNIQYF. CDR3 coding DNA: TGCAGTGCTCCCACTCTCAGGGGAGAAGAAGCCAAAAACATTCAGTACTTC.

V is TRBV25-1 and J is TRBJ2-7; D may be TRBD1 (5 bases). The CDR3 is 14 residues long. V gave up 5 bases and J gave up 4 bases, with 15 bases separating them. The germline V gene encodes CDR1 MGHDK and CDR2 SYGVNS. The CDR3 nucleotides read TGTGCCAGCAGTATTTGGAAGGGGCGATACGAGCAGTACTTC. Its translation: CASSIWKGRYEQYF.

This chain connects TRBV20-1 to TRBJ2-3; 9 nucleotides agree with TRBD2. CDR3 length equals 15 residues. V lost 7 bases and J lost 5; bases outside the gene matches: 13. Germline CDR1 is DFQATT and CDR2 is SNEGSKA (reference sequence). DNA for the CDR3: TGCAGTGTCCCAGCACTCCGGACTAGCGTAGATACGCAGTATTTT. Translated, it gives CSVPALRTSVDTQYF.

This chain joins TRBV7-9 and TRBJ2-7, with D uncertain. The CDR3 runs 15 residues. The germline CDR1 and CDR2 sequences are SEHNR and FQNEAQ (reference sequence). Between the trimmed V and J ends, which lost 5 bases and 8 bases, there was a span of 22 bases. CDR3 sequence reads: CASSPPTYQAHKQYF. The CDR3 region has the DNA TGTGCCAGCAGCCCACCTACCTATCAAGCCCACAAGCAGTACTTC.

A few counts support this clonotype. The chain has TRBV7-9 and TRBJ2-1; D gene uncertain. The CDR3 totals 15 residues. CDR1 SEHNR and CDR2 FQNEAQ come from the germline V gene (reference sequence). Trimming removed 0 bases from V and 8 bases from J, with 14 bases in between. The CDR3 DNA follows: TGTGCCAGCAGCTTAGCGGTGGGTCCCCTAGATGAGCAGTTCTTC. It encodes CASSLAVGPLDEQFF.

This clonotype has more than one count but fewer than ten. The J gene is TRBJ2-3, the V gene TRBV6-1, with 8 bases lining up with TRBD1. The junction had 12 bases not matched to a gene; V was cut back by 7 bases and J by 3 bases. CDR1 is MNHNS, CDR2 SASEGT, per germline. CDR3 size: 16 residues. The CDR3 here is CASISPGQGSTDTQYF. The CDR3 region has the DNA TGTGCCAGCATCTCCCCCGGACAGGGATCGACAGATACGCAGTATTTT.

V and J are TRBV5-1 and TRBJ2-1; a weak D match, TRBD2 (6 bases). The CDR3 has 15 amino acids. V was shortened by 4 bases and J by 2 bases, with 13 bases between the two germline ends. Germline V gene data show CDR1 as SGHRS and CDR2 as YFSETQ. CDR3 sequence reads: CASSAEGGPYNEQFF. DNA of the CDR3: TGCGCCAGCAGCGCGGAGGGTGGACCCTACAATGAGCAGTTCTTC.

The rearrangement uses TRBV20-1 and TRBJ2-1, with 9 bases matching TRBD2. This CDR3 region has 16 residues. CDR1 and CDR2 (germline): DFQATT, SNEGSKA (reference sequence). V was clipped by 0 bases and J by 4 bases; unmatched bases: 7. The CDR3 loop is CSARDAASGKYNEQFF. Here the CDR3 DNA reads TGCAGTGCTAGAGATGCGGCTAGCGGGAAATACAATGAGCAGTTCTTC.

The rearrangement uses TRBV7-2 and TRBJ2-1; D is ambiguous. The germline V gene has CDR1 SGHTA and CDR2 FQGNSA. CDR3 length equals 14 residues. V lost 0 bases to trimming and J lost 8 bases, with 11 bases between them. As DNA, the CDR3 is TGTGCCAGCAGCTTAGCCCCCAGCCCACATGAGCAGTTCTTC. This encodes CASSLAPSPHEQFF.

This clonotype was observed a few times. In DNA, the CDR3 is TGTGCCAGCAGTGACTCAGGGACAGGGGGAAATGAGCAGTTCTTC. Translation gives CASSDSGTGGNEQFF. This chain connects TRBV6-4 to TRBJ2-1; 11 nucleotides line up with TRBD1. J gave up 7 bases and V 0 bases, and 2 bases lay outside the gene matches. The CDR3 covers 15 residues. Germline V lookup: CDR1 MRHNA, CDR2 SNTAGT.

The chain carries TRBV7-6 and TRBJ2-1; 7 nucleotides align to TRBD2. The V gene end was trimmed by 6 bases and the J gene end by 6 bases; junction bases not matched to a gene: 8. Germline loops: CDR1 SGHVS, CDR2 FNYEAQ. The CDR3 consists of 14 residues. The CDR3 here is CASSYWTSPNEQFF. DNA of the CDR3: TGTGCCAGCAGTTATTGGACTAGTCCCAATGAGCAGTTCTTC.

This clonotype turned up a few times. CDR3 in DNA: TGCGCCAGCAGCCGAAACATCGACTCTGGAAACACCATATATTTT. Protein: CASSRNIDSGNTIYF. The rearrangement joins TRBV5-1 to TRBJ1-3; no clear D. The CDR3 spans 15 residues. Germline V gives CDR1 SGHRS, CDR2 YFSETQ. The V end lost 4 bases, the J end lost 0 bases, and 11 bases lay between the germline ends.

The chain joins TRBV20-1 to TRBJ2-7, with D unresolved. Germline assignment: CDR1 DFQATT and CDR2 SNEGSKA (reference sequence). V was clipped by 3 bases and J by 4 bases, with 10 bases between them. CDR3 length: 12 amino acids. CDR3 residues: CSASQVGYEQYF. CDR3 nucleotides: TGCAGTGCTAGTCAGGTTGGGTACGAGCAGTACTTC.